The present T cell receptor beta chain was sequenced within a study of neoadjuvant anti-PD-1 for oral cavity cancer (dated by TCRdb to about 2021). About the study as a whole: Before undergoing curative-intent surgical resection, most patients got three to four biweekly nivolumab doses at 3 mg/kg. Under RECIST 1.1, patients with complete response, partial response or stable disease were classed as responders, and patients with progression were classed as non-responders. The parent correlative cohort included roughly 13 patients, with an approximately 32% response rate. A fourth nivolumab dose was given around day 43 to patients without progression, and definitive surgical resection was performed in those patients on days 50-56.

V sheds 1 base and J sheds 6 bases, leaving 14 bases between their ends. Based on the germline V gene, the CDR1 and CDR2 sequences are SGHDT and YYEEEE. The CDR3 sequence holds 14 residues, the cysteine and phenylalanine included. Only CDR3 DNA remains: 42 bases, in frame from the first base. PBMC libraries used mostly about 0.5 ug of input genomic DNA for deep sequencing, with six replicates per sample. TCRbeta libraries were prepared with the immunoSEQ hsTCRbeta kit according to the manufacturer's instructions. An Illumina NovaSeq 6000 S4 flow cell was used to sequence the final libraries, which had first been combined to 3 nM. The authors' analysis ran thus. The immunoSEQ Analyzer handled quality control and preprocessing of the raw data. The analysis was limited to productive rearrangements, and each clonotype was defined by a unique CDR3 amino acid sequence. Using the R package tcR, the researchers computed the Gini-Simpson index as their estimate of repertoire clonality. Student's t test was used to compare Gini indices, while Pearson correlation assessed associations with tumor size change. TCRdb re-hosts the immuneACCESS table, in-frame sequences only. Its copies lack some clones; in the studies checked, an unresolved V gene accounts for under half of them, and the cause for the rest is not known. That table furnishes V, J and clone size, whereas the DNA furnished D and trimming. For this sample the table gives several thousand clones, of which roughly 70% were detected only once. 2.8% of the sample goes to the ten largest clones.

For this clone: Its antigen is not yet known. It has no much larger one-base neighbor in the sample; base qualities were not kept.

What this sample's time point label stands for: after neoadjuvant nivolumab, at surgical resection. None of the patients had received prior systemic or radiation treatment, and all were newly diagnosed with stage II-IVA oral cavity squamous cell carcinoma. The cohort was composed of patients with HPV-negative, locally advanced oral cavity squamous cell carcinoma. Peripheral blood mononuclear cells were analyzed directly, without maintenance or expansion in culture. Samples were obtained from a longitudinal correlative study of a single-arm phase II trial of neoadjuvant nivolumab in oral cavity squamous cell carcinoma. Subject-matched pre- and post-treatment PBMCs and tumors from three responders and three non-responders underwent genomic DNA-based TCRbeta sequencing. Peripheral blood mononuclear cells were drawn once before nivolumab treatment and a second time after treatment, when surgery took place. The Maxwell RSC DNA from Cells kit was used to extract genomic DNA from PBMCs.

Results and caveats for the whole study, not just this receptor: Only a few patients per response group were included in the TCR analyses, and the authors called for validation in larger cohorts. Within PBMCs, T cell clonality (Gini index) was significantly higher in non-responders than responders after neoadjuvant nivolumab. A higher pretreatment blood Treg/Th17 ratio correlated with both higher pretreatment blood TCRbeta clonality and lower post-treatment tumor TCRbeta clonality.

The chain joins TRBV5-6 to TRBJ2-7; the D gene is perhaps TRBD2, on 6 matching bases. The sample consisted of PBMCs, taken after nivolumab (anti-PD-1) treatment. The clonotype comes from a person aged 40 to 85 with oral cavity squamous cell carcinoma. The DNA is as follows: TGTGCCAGCAGCTTGCTCGGGGACTCTCGCGAGCAGTACTTC. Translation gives CASSLLGDSREQYF.